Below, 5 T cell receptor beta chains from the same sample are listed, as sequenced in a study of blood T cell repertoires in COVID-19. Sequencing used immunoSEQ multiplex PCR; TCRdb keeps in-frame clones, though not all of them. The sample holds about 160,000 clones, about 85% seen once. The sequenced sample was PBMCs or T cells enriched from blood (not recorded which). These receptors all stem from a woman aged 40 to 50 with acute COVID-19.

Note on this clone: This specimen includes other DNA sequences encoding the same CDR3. The CDR3 is CAISPQGYGYTF. The CDR3 DNA follows: TGTGCCATCAGTCCCCAGGGCTATGGCTACACCTTC. This chain connects TRBV10-3 to TRBJ1-2; the D gene is possibly TRBD1 (5 bases). V gave up 5 bases and J gave up 4 bases, with 8 bases separating them. The CDR3 length is 12 residues. Looked up from germline, CDR1 is ENHRY and CDR2 is SYGVKD.

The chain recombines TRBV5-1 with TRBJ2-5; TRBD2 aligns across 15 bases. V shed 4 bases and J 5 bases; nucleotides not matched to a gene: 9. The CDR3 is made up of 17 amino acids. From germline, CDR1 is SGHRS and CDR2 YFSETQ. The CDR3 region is CASSPEPGLAGGETQYF. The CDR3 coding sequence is TGCGCCAGCAGCCCGGAACCCGGACTAGCGGGGGGGGAGACCCAGTACTTC.

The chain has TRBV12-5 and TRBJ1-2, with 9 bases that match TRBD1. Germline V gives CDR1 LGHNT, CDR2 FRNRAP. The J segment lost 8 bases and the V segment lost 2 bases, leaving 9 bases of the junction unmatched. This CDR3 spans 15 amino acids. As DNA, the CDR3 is TGTGCTAGTGGTTTGCCCCGGACAGGGGCTCGCGGCTACACCTTC. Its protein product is CASGLPRTGARGYTF.

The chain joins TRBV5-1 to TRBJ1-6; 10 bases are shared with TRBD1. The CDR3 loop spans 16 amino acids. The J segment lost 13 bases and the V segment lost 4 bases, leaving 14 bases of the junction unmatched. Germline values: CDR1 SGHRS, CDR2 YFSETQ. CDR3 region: CASSPGTGEANVPLHF. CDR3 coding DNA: TGCGCCAGCAGCCCCGGGACAGGGGAGGCTAATGTCCCCCTCCACTTT.

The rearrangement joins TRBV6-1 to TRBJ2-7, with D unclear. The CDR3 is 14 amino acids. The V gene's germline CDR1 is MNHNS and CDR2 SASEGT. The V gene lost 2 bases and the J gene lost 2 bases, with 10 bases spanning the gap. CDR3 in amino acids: CASSERLVPYEQYV. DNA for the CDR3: TGTGCCAGCAGTGAACGTCTAGTCCCCTACGAGCAGTACGTC.